These 13 T cell receptor beta chains came from one sample sequenced in a study of early stage breast cancer tumors. The protocol was immunoSEQ multiplex PCR, while the TCRdb copy is restricted to in-frame clones and leaves out a portion. The sample consists of 25,000 to 30,000 clones, around 70% of them appearing once. The source material was blood. The receptors were sampled from a person aged 45 to 60 with breast cancer.

The chain couples TRBV19 to TRBJ1-4, with 8 bases identical to TRBD1. Germline V gene lookup returns CDR1 LNHDA and CDR2 SQIVND (reference sequence). The CDR3 is made up of 17 amino acids. V dropped 4 bases and J dropped 0; count of bases not matched to a gene: 7. CDR3 nucleotides: TGTGCCAGTAGTACCGGGACAGGCGATGCAACTAATGAAAAACTGTTTTTT. This translates into CASSTGTGDATNEKLFF.

The rearrangement joins TRBV10-3 to TRBJ2-3, with unresolved D. The CDR3 is 13 amino acids. Trimming took off 1 base at V and 4 bases at J, with 6 bases between the two ends. The germline V gene encodes CDR1 ENHRY and CDR2 SYGVKD. CDR3 amino acids: CAISELGADTQYF. The CDR3 DNA reads TGTGCCATCAGTGAGTTGGGCGCAGATACGCAGTATTTT.

The chain combines TRBV30 with TRBJ2-7; D tentatively reads TRBD1 or TRBD2 (5 bases each). Per the germline V gene, CDR1 is GTSNPN and CDR2 is SVGIG (reference sequence). V shed 8 bases and J shed 7 bases, with 15 bases lying between them. The CDR3 consists of 11 residues. The CDR3 DNA sequence: TGTGCCAACGGGGCACCGGGGGAGCAGTACTTC. The encoded protein is CANGAPGEQYF.

V is TRBV19 and J is TRBJ1-5; TRBD1 might be the D (5 bases). The CDR3 runs 15 residues. Deletions cut 6 bases from V and 1 base from J, with 13 bases between. The germline V gene encodes CDR1 LNHDA and CDR2 SQIVND (reference sequence). CDR3 nucleotide sequence: TGTGCCAGTAGCCGGACAAGCCCGAGCAATCAGCCCCAGCATTTT. Residues: CASSRTSPSNQPQHF.

The chain couples TRBV4-3 to TRBJ2-7; 11 bases line up with TRBD2. The CDR3 is 14 amino acids. Germline lookup yields CDR1 LGHNA and CDR2 YSLEER. V was clipped by 1 base and J by 6 bases; unmatched bases: 2. CDR3 protein: CASSQGLAGREQYF. CDR3 nucleotides: TGCGCCAGCAGCCAAGGACTAGCGGGACGCGAGCAGTACTTC.

V usage is TRBV6-1 and J usage is TRBJ1-2; D not certain. Trimming pared 7 bases from V and 8 bases from J, leaving 14 bases between. CDR1 is MNHNS, CDR2 SASEGT, per germline. This CDR3 spans 12 amino acids. CDR3 coding DNA: TGTGCCAGCACCGGACCCTTGGGGGGCTACACCTTC. Translated, it gives CASTGPLGGYTF.

Here the CDR3 DNA reads TGTGCCAGCAGTCAAGGACATTCGGAGAAAGCTTTCTTT. It codes for CASSQGHSEKAFF. The chain links TRBV27 to TRBJ1-1; D might be TRBD1 (5 bases). The length of the CDR3 is 13 residues. Germline V gives CDR1 MNHEY, CDR2 SMNVEV (reference sequence). Trimming left V 5 bases short and J 9 bases short, with 16 bases between.

V and J are TRBV13 and TRBJ1-4, with 7 positions matching TRBD1. Germline V gene data show CDR1 as PRHDT and CDR2 as FYEKMQ (reference sequence). Trimming cost V 3 bases and J 3 bases; bases outside gene matches: 1. This CDR3 is 14 amino acids long. This chain's CDR3 is CASSLGQPNEKLFF. The DNA for the CDR3 is TGTGCCAGCAGCTTGGGACAGCCTAATGAAAAACTGTTTTTT.

V gene TRBV7-6 combines with J gene TRBJ1-1; D remains unclear. CDR1 SGHVS and CDR2 FNYEAQ come from the germline V gene. CDR3 length equals 13 residues. The ends were cut back, 2 bases at V and 1 base at J, with 5 bases in the middle. CDR3 nucleotide sequence: TGTGCCAGCAGCTTACGGGAGAACACTGAAGCTTTCTTT. It is translated as CASSLRENTEAFF.

The chain uses TRBV7-3 and TRBJ2-2; a possible D gene is TRBD1 (5 bases). There are 14 residues in the CDR3. The V end lost 5 bases, the J end lost 1 base, and 8 bases lay between the germline ends. Germline V gene data show CDR1 as SGHTA and CDR2 as FQGTGA. The CDR3, as DNA: TGTGCCAGCAGCAACCAGGGGAACACCGGGGAGCTGTTTTTT. Protein: CASSNQGNTGELFF.

The chain recombines TRBV2 with TRBJ2-7; tentatively, D is TRBD1 (6 bases). The CDR3 loop spans 12 amino acids. The V gene's germline CDR1 is SNHLY and CDR2 FYNNEI. V gave up 6 bases and J gave up 3 bases, with 9 bases separating them. The CDR3 DNA reads as TGTGCCAGCAGGCTGACAGGCTACGAGCAGTACTTC. Residues: CASRLTGYEQYF.

This clone came up a few times. The J gene is TRBJ2-7, the V gene TRBV10-2; the D gene is possibly TRBD2 (5 bases). Germline CDR1 WSHSY, CDR2 SAAADI. V lost 3 bases to trimming and J lost 6 bases, with 9 bases between them. The CDR3 consists of 12 residues. The CDR3 bases are TGCGCCAGCAGTGATTTAGGACTCGAGCAGTACTTC. It specifies CASSDLGLEQYF.

The V and J genes are TRBV29-1 and TRBJ1-1; D perhaps matches TRBD1 (5 bases). With 4 bases removed from V and 5 bases from J, the gap between germline ends came to 11 bases. Looked up from germline, CDR1 is SQVTM and CDR2 is ANQGSEA. This CDR3 region has 12 residues. The CDR3, as DNA: TGCAGCGTTGGGGGGGGGAAGACTGAAGCTTTCTTT. This codes for CSVGGGKTEAFF.